One and the same sample provided the 29 T cell receptor beta chains below, sequenced in a study of blood T cell repertoires in COVID-19. Assay used: immunoSEQ multiplex PCR; TCRdb lists only in-frame clones, some missing. Among a few hundred thousand clones listed, about 90% were seen once. Sequencing used peripheral blood. The receptors stem from a woman aged 40 to 49 with acute or convalescent COVID-19.

This clone has only one observation. The V gene is TRBV30, the J gene TRBJ1-4; possibly TRBD1 for D (6 bases). In germline, CDR1 is GTSNPN, CDR2 SVGIG (reference sequence). The length of the CDR3 is 15 residues. Trimming removed 2 bases at V and 0 bases at J, with 10 bases between. This chain's CDR3 is CAWSRGGATNEKLFF. The CDR3 DNA is TGTGCCTGGAGTAGAGGGGGTGCAACTAATGAAAAACTGTTTTTT. Complete variable domain (other parts from reference TRBV30 and TRBJ1-4): SQTIHQWPATLVQPVGSPLSLECTVEGTSNPNLYWYRQAAGRGLQLLFYSVGIGQISSEVPQNLSASRPQDRQFILSSKKLLLSDSGFYLCAWSRGGATNEKLFFGSGTQLSVL.

This chain links TRBV5-1 with TRBJ1-1; 9 bases line up with TRBD1. This CDR3 spans 16 amino acids. The junction had 7 bases not matched to a gene; V was cut back by 4 bases and J by 0 bases. Germline assignment: CDR1 SGHRS and CDR2 YFSETQ. The CDR3 DNA reads TGCGCCAGCAGCCAAAGGGACAGGGCCTTGAACACTGAAGCTTTCTTT. Translating it yields CASSQRDRALNTEAFF.

The table lists this clone with a count of one. This chain links TRBV19 with TRBJ1-1, with a possible D match to TRBD1 (5 bases). V lost 8 bases, J lost 0 bases, and 13 bases lay in between. This CDR3 contains 14 residues. The germline CDR1 and CDR2 sequences are LNHDA and SQIVND (reference sequence). The CDR3 nucleotides read TGTGCCAGTGGACACCTCGTCATGAACACTGAAGCTTTCTTT. Translating it yields CASGHLVMNTEAFF.

The V call is TRBV5-4, the J call TRBJ2-3, with TRBD2 identical over 9 bases. V gave up 0 bases and J gave up 3 bases; unmatched junction bases: 5. The CDR3 has 16 residues. Germline V gene sequence: CDR1 SGHNT, CDR2 YYREEE (reference sequence). This CDR3 is CASSLARLAETDTQYF. In DNA, the CDR3 is TGTGCCAGCAGCTTGGCAAGACTAGCGGAAACAGATACGCAGTATTTT.

The rearrangement joins TRBV19 to TRBJ1-2, with 7 nucleotides matching TRBD1. V shed 6 bases and J 5 bases; nucleotides not matched to a gene: 15. This CDR3 comprises 16 residues. Germline values: CDR1 LNHDA, CDR2 SQIVND (reference sequence). The CDR3 nucleotides are TGTGCCAGTAGAGGGCAGGGGGAAATGATTTTATATGGCTACACCTTC. As protein: CASRGQGEMILYGYTF.

J is TRBJ1-2 and V is TRBV19, with a possible D match to TRBD1 (5 bases). The germline gives CDR1 LNHDA, CDR2 SQIVND (reference sequence). Trimming cost V 4 bases and J 6 bases, with 21 bases left between them. This CDR3 has 16 residues. CDR3 nucleotides: TGTGCCAGTAGTAATCAGCAAACATGGGGCCGTCATGGCTACACCTTC. Amino acids: CASSNQQTWGRHGYTF.

The chain has TRBV14 and TRBJ2-1, with 8 bases fitting TRBD2. V lost 4 bases to trimming and J lost 4 bases; unmatched junction nucleotides: 27. The germline CDR1 and CDR2 sequences are SGHDN and FVKESK. The CDR3 length is 22 residues. Written as DNA, the CDR3 is TGTGCCAGCAGCCTTGGGGGTAGAGTGCTGGTAGCGGGGAGTTGGGGATACAATGAGCAGTTCTTC. Protein: CASSLGGRVLVAGSWGYNEQFF.

The chain links TRBV4-1 to TRBJ2-1; TRBD2 matches at 11 bases. J was trimmed by 6 bases and V by 3 bases; bases with no gene match: 4. This CDR3 has 15 amino acids. Germline V gives CDR1 MGHRA, CDR2 YSYEKL. This CDR3 is CASSQLGLAGNEQFF. The CDR3 DNA reads TGCGCCAGCAGCCAGTTAGGACTAGCGGGCAATGAGCAGTTCTTC.

The genes are TRBV10-3 and TRBJ1-3, with D hard to call. This CDR3 is 15 amino acids long. CDR1 is ENHRY, CDR2 SYGVKD, per germline. Deletions cut 11 bases from V and 0 bases from J, with 17 bases between. CDR3 coding DNA: TGTGCCGTCCCCGTTGCACTGAGCTCTGGAAACACCATATATTTT. As protein: CAVPVALSSGNTIYF.

This chain uses TRBV19 with TRBJ2-3; 8 bases align to TRBD2. The germline V gene has CDR1 LNHDA and CDR2 SQIVND (reference sequence). Trimming at V came to 6 bases and at J to 1 base, leaving 6 bases not matched to a gene. The CDR3 consists of 15 residues. The CDR3 DNA follows: TGTGCCAGTAGCCTACGGGGGGGGCGCACAGATACGCAGTATTTT. Translated: CASSLRGGRTDTQYF.

This clone occurred once. The chain uses TRBV6-1 and TRBJ1-1; a weak D match, TRBD1 (5 bases). CDR3 size: 13 residues. Per germline, CDR1 MNHNS and CDR2 SASEGT. Deletions cut 3 bases from V and 4 bases from J, with 9 bases between. The CDR3 sequence is CASSDREGTEAFF. The CDR3 nucleotides read TGTGCCAGCAGTGACAGGGAAGGCACTGAAGCTTTCTTT.

The chain has TRBV30 and TRBJ2-5, with 9 bases matching TRBD2. Germline CDR1 is GTSNPN and CDR2 is SVGIG (reference sequence). The ends lost 2 bases at V and 1 base at J; junction bases unmatched: 8. This CDR3 comprises 16 residues. The CDR3, as DNA: TGTGCCTGGAGTCCTTTCTTGCGGGGGGGCCAAGAGACCCAGTACTTC. This gives the protein CAWSPFLRGGQETQYF.

The CDR3 nucleotides are TGTGCCAGCAGCCACACGGGTCGGGAAGAGACCCAGTACTTC. Encoded protein: CASSHTGREETQYF. The rearrangement links TRBV5-5 to TRBJ2-5; D uncertain. CDR3 length: 14 residues. V shed 4 bases and J shed 3 bases, with 13 bases lying between them. Per germline, CDR1 SGHKS and CDR2 YYEKEE (reference sequence).

In its sample, this clone was seen a few times. This sequence joins TRBV6-5 and TRBJ1-6, with 7 bases lining up with TRBD1. With 0 bases clipped from V and 7 bases from J, the junction kept 3 bases outside the gene matches. This CDR3 is 15 amino acids long. Germline V gene sequence: CDR1 MNHEY, CDR2 SVGAGI. The CDR3 here is CASSYSIQGNSPLHF. The CDR3 DNA sequence: TGTGCCAGCAGTTACTCGATACAGGGGAATTCACCCCTCCACTTT.

The chain recombines TRBV6-5 with TRBJ2-1, with 10 bases aligning to TRBD2. The V gene end was trimmed by 6 bases and the J gene end by 3 bases; junction bases not matched to a gene: 5. CDR3 length: 15 residues. CDR1 and CDR2 (germline): MNHEY, SVGAGI. The CDR3 is CASRPRLAGYNEQFF. The CDR3 DNA reads as TGTGCCAGCAGACCCCGACTAGCGGGCTACAATGAGCAGTTCTTC.

J is TRBJ2-4 and V is TRBV28, with D possibly being TRBD2 (6 bases). V was trimmed by 7 bases and J by 6 bases, leaving 28 bases between them. The CDR3 totals 18 residues. The germline CDR1 and CDR2 sequences are MDHEN and SYDVKM. The CDR3 region is CASNPLAQVGGYGNIQYF. The DNA for the CDR3 is TGTGCCAGCAACCCCCTAGCGCAGGTCGGCGGGTACGGAAACATTCAGTACTTC.

This clone was counted once. This chain uses TRBV21-1 with TRBJ2-7; TRBD2 is taken as the D call from the table, unchecked against the DNA. TRBV21-1 is a recognized pseudogene. CDR3 length: 13 residues. The CDR3 sequence is CASSGRLAGGVRV. DNA for the CDR3: TGTGCCAGCAGCGGACGGCTAGCGGGGGGCGTGAGAGTC.

This rearrangement joins TRBV11-3 to TRBJ2-3; 15 positions match TRBD2. The CDR3 has 19 residues. The J segment lost 3 bases and the V segment lost 0 bases, leaving 7 bases of the junction unmatched. Germline loops: CDR1 SGHNT, CDR2 YENEEA. The CDR3 nucleotides are TGTGCCAGCAGCTTAGAGCGGACTAGCGGGGGGGCTCGGACAGATACGCAGTATTTT. This gives the protein CASSLERTSGGARTDTQYF.

The gene calls are TRBV19 and TRBJ2-7; D gene unclear. Germline V gene sequence: CDR1 LNHDA, CDR2 SQIVND (reference sequence). The CDR3 extends over 12 amino acids. V lost 9 bases and J lost 6, with 15 bases in between. The CDR3 reads CASSDQTGEQYV. The CDR3 DNA reads as TGTGCCAGCTCCGATCAGACGGGCGAGCAGTACGTC.

This rearrangement joins TRBV5-1 to TRBJ2-5, with D perhaps matching TRBD2 (6 bases). CDR1 is SGHRS and CDR2 is YFSETQ in the germline V gene. The CDR3 runs to 16 residues. Trimming removed 3 bases at V and 1 base at J, with 16 bases between. The CDR3: CASSWETSRGQETQYF. In DNA, the CDR3 is TGCGCCAGCAGCTGGGAAACTAGCCGCGGCCAAGAGACCCAGTACTTC.

This sequence joins TRBV15 and TRBJ1-1; TRBD1 agrees at 8 bases. The J segment lost 2 bases and the V segment lost 8 bases, leaving 7 bases of the junction unmatched. This CDR3 spans 14 amino acids. CDR1 is LNHNV and CDR2 is YYDKDF in the germline V gene (reference sequence). As DNA, the CDR3 is TGTGCCACCCGGAGACAGGGGAGAAACACTGAAGCTTTCTTT. The encoded protein is CATRRQGRNTEAFF.

The chain couples TRBV3-1 (or the pseudogene TRBV3-2) to TRBJ1-2, with 7 bases fitting TRBD1. With V trimmed by 3 bases and J by 4 bases, 5 bases remained unmatched. The CDR3 contains 14 residues. CDR1 and CDR2 from the germline V gene are LGHDT and YNNKEL (reference sequence). The DNA of the CDR3 is TGTGCCAGCAGCCAGACAGGGACCAGCTATGGCTACACCTTC. Translating it yields CASSQTGTSYGYTF.

J is TRBJ1-1 and V is TRBV5-1, with 12 bases identical to TRBD1. CDR3 size: 15 residues. The trim removed 3 bases at V and 4 bases at J, leaving 4 bases unmatched. CDR1 SGHRS and CDR2 YFSETQ come from the germline V gene. The CDR3 sequence is CASSWGQGAGTEAFF. For the CDR3, the DNA is TGCGCCAGCAGCTGGGGACAGGGGGCTGGCACTGAAGCTTTCTTT.

V usage is TRBV6-5 and J usage is TRBJ1-5; the match to TRBD1 covers 7 bases. V trimming: 10 bases; J trimming: 1 base; junction bases outside the gene matches: 7. The CDR3 covers 14 residues. CDR1 is MNHEY, CDR2 SVGAGI, per germline. CDR3: CATRTGVSNQPQHF. The CDR3 DNA reads as TGTGCCACCCGAACAGGGGTGAGCAATCAGCCCCAGCATTTT.

With respect to this clone: The junction departs from germline at one end; a sequencing error may be responsible. The rearrangement uses TRBV2 and TRBJ2-5; TRBD1 might be the D (6 bases). CDR3 length: 11 residues. The germline gives CDR1 SNHLY, CDR2 FYNNEI. CDR3: CASSDWTEKDF. CDR3 nucleotides: TGTGCCAGCAGTGATTGGACAGAAAAGGACTTC.

This chain joins TRBV12-3 or TRBV12-4 and TRBJ1-2; D unresolved. The CDR3 is 12 amino acids. V lost 5 bases, J lost 7 bases, and 11 bases lay in between. This CDR3 reads CASSPLRGGYTF. The CDR3 region has the DNA TGTGCCAGCAGTCCACTGAGAGGTGGCTACACCTTC.

V and J are TRBV7-3 and TRBJ1-1; the D gene is possibly TRBD1 (5 bases). This CDR3 comprises 14 residues. Trimming removed 5 bases at V and 5 bases at J, with 15 bases between. The V gene's germline CDR1 is SGHTA and CDR2 FQGTGA. The DNA of the CDR3 is TGTGCCAGCAGCGGAGACAGACGGGGGACTGAAGCTTTCTTT. Translation gives CASSGDRRGTEAFF.

V is TRBV4-1 and J is TRBJ2-5; a weak D match, TRBD2 (5 bases). The CDR3 is 17 residues long. Germline V lookup: CDR1 MGHRA, CDR2 YSYEKL. V was cut by 4 bases and J by 0 bases, with 18 bases left in between. CDR3 amino acids: CASSPLGRAVNQETQYF. The CDR3 region has the DNA TGCGCCAGCAGCCCGTTAGGTCGAGCGGTGAACCAAGAGACCCAGTACTTC.

The V call is TRBV2, the J call TRBJ2-1; maybe TRBD1 (6 bases). The V gene lost 11 bases and the J gene lost 4 bases, with 18 bases spanning the gap. This CDR3 spans 14 amino acids. CDR1 and CDR2 from the germline V gene are SNHLY and FYNNEI. The CDR3 nucleotides are TGTGCCTCCTCCGGGACACCGTCTTACAATGAGCAGTTCTTC. This gives the protein CASSGTPSYNEQFF.